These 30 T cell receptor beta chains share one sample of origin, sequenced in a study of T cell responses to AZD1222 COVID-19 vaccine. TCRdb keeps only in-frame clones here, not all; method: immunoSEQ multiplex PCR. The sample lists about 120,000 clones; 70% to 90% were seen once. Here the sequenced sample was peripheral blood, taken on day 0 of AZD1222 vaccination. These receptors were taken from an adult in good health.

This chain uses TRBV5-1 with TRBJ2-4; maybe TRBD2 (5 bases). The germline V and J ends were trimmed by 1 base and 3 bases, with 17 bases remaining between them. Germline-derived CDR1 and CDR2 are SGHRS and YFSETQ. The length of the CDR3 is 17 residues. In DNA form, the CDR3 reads TGCGCCAGCAGCTTGTTTGGTGGGCGAGAGGGCAAAAACATTCAGTACTTC. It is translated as CASSLFGGREGKNIQYF.

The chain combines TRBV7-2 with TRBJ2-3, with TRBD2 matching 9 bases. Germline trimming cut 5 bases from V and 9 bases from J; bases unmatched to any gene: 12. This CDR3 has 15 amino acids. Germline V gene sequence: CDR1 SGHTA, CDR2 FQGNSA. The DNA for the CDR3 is TGTGCCAGCAGCGTTAGCGGGGGAGTACTCTCAACGCAGTATTTT. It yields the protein CASSVSGGVLSTQYF. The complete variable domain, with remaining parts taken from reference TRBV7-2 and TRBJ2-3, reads GAGVSQSPSNKVTEKGKDVELRCDPISGHTALYWYRQSLGQGLEFLIYFQGNSAPDKSGLPSDRFSAERTGGSVSTLTIQRTQQEDSAVYLCASSVSGGVLSTQYFGPGTRLTVL.

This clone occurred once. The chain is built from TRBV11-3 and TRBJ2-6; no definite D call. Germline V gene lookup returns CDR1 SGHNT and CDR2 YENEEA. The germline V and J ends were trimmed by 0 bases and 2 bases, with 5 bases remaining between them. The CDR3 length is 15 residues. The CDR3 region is CASSLEVAGANVLTF. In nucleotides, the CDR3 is TGTGCCAGCAGCTTAGAGGTGGCTGGGGCCAACGTCCTGACTTTC.

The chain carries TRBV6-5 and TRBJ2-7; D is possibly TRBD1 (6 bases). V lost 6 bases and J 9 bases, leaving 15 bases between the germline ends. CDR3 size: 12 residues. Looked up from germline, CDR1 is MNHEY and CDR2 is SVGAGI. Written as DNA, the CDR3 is TGTGCCAGCAGCATTGAACAGGGTCGGCAGTACTTC. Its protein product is CASSIEQGRQYF.

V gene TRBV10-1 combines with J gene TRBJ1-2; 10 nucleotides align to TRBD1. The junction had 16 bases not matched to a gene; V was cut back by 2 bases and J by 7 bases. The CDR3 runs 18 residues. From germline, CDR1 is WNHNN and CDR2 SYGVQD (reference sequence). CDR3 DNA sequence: TGCGCCAGCAGTGAGGCCGTTCCCGGGACAGGGGAATATTCTGGCTACACCTTC. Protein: CASSEAVPGTGEYSGYTF.

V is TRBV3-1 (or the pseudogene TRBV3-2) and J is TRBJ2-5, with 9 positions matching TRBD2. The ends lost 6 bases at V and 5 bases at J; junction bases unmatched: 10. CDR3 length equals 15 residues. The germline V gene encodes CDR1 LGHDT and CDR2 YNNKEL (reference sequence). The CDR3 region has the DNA TGTGCCAGCAGAAAGGGGCTAGCGGGACCGGAGACCCAGTACTTC. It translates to CASRKGLAGPETQYF.

CDR3 in DNA: TGTGCCAGTAGTGGGCCTCTGGGTGTACTTAACTATGGCTACACCTTC. This translates into CASSGPLGVLNYGYTF. The V gene is TRBV19, the J gene TRBJ1-2; D gene unclear. V lost 5 bases, J lost 1 base, and 17 bases lay in between. The CDR3 length is 16 residues. Germline V gene sequence: CDR1 LNHDA, CDR2 SQIVND (reference sequence).

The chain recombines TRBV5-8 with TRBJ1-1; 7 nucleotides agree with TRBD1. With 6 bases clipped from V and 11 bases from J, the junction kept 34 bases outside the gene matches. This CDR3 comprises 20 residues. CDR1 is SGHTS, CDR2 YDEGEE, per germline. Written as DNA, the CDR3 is TGTGCCAGCAACCACGTCGCGGCAGGGGGACTAGAACACCTACCTCGAGATGCTTTCTTT. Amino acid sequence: CASNHVAAGGLEHLPRDAFF.

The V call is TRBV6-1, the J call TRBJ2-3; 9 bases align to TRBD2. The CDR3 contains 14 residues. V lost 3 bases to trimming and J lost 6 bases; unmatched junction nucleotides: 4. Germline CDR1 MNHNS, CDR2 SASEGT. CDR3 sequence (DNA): TGTGCCAGCAGTGAGCGGGGGGGCGCCGATACGCAGTATTTT. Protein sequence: CASSERGGADTQYF.

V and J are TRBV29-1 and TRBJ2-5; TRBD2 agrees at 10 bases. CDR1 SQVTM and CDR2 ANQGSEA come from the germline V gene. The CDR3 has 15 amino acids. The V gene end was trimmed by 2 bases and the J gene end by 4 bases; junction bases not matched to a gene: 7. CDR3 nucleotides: TGCAGCGTTGAAAGCCTCCGACTAGCGGGAGAGACCCAGTACTTC. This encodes CSVESLRLAGETQYF.

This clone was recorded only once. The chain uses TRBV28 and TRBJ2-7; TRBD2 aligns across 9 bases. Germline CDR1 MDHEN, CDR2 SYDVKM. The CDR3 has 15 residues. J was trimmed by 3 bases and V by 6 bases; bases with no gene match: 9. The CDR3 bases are TGTGCCAGCAGCATGACTAGCGGACCTTTCTACGAGCAGTACTTC. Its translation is CASSMTSGPFYEQYF.

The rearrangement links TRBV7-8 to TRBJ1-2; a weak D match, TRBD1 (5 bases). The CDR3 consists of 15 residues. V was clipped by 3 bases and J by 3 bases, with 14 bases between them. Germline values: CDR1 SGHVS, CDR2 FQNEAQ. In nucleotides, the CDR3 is TGTGCCAGCAGCTTCCTTACAGGCCCGCACTATGGCTACACCTTC. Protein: CASSFLTGPHYGYTF. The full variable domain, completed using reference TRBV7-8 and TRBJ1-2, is GAGVSQSPRYKVAKRGQDVALRCDPISGHVSLFWYQQALGQGPEFLTYFQNEAQLDKSGLPSDRFFAERPEGSVSTLKIQRTQQEDSAVYLCASSFLTGPHYGYTFGSGTRLTVV.

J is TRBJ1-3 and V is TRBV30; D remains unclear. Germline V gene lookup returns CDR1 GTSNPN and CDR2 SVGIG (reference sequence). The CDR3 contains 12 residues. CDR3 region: CAELGNGNTIYF. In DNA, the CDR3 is TGTGCGGAGTTAGGGAATGGAAACACCATATATTTT. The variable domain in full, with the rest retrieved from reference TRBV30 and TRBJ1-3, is SQTIHQWPATLVQPVGSPLSLECTVEGTSNPNLYWYRQAAGRGLQLLFYSVGIGQISSEVPQNLSASRPQDRQFILSSKKLLLSDSGFYLCAELGNGNTIYFGEGSWLTVV.

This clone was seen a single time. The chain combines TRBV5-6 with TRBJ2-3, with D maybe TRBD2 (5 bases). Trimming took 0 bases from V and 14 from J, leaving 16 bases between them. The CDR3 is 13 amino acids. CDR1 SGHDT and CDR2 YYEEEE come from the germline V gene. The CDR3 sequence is CASSLAEGSSAYF. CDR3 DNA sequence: TGTGCCAGCAGCTTGGCCGAGGGCAGTTCGGCGTATTTT.

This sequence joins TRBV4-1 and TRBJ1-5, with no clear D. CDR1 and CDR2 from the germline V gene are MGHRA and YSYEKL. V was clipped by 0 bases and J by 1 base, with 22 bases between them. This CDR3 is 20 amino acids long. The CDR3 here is CASSQDMIAGRKKSNQPQHF. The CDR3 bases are TGCGCCAGCAGCCAAGATATGATCGCGGGGAGGAAAAAAAGCAATCAGCCCCAGCATTTT.

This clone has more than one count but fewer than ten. The CDR3 DNA sequence: TGCGCCAGCAGCCAAGAATTTTATGTTAGACAGGGAGGCGGCTACACCTTC. Amino acids: CASSQEFYVRQGGGYTF. The V gene is TRBV4-1, the J gene TRBJ1-2; 7 nucleotides line up with TRBD1. With V trimmed by 0 bases and J by 8 bases, 15 bases remained unmatched. CDR3 length: 17 residues. Germline lookup yields CDR1 MGHRA and CDR2 YSYEKL.

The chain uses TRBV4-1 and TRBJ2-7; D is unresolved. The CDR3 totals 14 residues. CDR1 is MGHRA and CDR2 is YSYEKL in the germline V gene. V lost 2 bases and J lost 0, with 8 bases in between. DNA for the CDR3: TGCGCCAGCAGCCAACCGACAACCTCCTACGAGCAGTACTTC. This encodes CASSQPTTSYEQYF.

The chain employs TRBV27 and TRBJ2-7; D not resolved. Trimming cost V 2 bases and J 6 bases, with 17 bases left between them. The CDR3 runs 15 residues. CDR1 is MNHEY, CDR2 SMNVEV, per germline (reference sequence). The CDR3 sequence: CASSLNSLTPGEQYF. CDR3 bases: TGTGCCAGCAGTTTAAACAGTTTGACCCCCGGCGAGCAGTACTTC.

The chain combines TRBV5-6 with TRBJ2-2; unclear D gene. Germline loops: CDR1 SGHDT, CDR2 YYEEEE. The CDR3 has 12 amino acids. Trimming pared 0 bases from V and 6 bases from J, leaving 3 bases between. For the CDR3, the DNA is TGTGCCAGCAGCTTGGTCCCCGGGGAGCTGTTTTTT. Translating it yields CASSLVPGELFF.

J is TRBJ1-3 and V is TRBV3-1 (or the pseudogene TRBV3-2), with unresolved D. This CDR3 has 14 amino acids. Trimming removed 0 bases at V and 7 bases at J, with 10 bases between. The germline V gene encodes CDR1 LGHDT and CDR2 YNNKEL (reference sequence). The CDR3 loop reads CASSQETGSNTIYF. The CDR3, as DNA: TGTGCCAGCAGCCAAGAGACCGGGTCCAACACCATATATTTT.

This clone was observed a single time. CDR3 sequence: CASTDTGHYEQYF. In DNA form, the CDR3 reads TGTGCCAGCACAGATACCGGACATTACGAGCAGTACTTC. The rearrangement links TRBV25-1 to TRBJ2-7; tentative D call: TRBD1 (5 bases). Germline CDR1 MGHDK, CDR2 SYGVNS. This CDR3 has 13 amino acids. V was pared by 7 bases and J by 4 bases, with 14 bases between.

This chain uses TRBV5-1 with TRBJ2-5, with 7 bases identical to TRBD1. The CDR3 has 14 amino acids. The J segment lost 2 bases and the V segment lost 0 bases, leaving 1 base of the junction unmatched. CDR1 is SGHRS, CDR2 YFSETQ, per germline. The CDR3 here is CASSLEDRQETQYF. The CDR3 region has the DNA TGCGCCAGCAGCTTGGAGGACAGGCAAGAGACCCAGTACTTC.

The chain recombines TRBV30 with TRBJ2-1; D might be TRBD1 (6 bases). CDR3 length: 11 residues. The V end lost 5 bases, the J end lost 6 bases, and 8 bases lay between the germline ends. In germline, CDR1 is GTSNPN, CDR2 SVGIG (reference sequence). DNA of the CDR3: TGTGCCTGGGGACAGACCAATGAGCAGTTCTTC. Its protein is CAWGQTNEQFF.

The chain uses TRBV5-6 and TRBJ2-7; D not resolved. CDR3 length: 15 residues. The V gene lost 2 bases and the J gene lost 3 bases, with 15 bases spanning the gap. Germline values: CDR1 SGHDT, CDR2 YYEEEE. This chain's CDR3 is CASSFRPNPYYEQYF. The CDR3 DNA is TGTGCCAGCAGCTTCCGGCCGAACCCCTACTACGAGCAGTACTTC.

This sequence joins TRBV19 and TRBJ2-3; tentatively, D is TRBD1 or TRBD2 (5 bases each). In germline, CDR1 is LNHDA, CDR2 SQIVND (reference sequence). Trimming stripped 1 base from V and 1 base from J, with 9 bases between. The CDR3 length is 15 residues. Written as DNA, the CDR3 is TGTGCCAGTAGTATAGGGGGGTACCGCACAGATACGCAGTATTTT. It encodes CASSIGGYRTDTQYF.

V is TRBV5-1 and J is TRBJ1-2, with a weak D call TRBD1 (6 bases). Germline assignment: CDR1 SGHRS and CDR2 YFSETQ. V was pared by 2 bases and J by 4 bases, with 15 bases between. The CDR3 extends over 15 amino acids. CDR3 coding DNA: TGCGCCAGCAGCTTAGGGCAGGGGCTAGCCTATGGCTACACCTTC. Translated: CASSLGQGLAYGYTF.

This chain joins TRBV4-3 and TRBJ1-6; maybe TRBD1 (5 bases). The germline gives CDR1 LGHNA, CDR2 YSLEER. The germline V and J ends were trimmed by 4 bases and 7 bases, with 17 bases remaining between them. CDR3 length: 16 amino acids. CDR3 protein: CASSRQYGTDNSPLHF. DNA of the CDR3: TGCGCCAGCAGCCGTCAATACGGGACCGACAATTCACCCCTCCACTTT.

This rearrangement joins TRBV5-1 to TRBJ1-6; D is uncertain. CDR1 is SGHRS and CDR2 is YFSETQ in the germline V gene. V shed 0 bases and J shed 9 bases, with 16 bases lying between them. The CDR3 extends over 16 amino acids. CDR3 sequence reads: CASSLADIRRGSPLHF. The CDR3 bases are TGCGCCAGCAGCTTGGCCGATATCCGGCGGGGTTCACCCCTCCACTTT. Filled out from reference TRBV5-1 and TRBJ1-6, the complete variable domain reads KAGVTQTPRYLIKTRGQQVTLSCSPISGHRSVSWYQQTPGQGLQFLFEYFSETQRNKGNFPGRFSGRQFSNSRSEMNVSTLELGDSALYLCASSLADIRRGSPLHFGNGTRLTVT.

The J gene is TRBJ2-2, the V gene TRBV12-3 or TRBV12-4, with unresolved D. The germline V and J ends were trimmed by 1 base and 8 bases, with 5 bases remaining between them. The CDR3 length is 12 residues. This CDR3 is CASSLVGGELFF. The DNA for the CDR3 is TGTGCCAGCAGTTTAGTGGGGGGGGAGCTGTTTTTT.

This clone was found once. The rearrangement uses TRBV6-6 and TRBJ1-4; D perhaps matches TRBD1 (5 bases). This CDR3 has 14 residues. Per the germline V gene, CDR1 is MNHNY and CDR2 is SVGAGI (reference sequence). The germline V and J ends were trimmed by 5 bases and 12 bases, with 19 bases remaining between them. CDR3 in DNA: TGTGCCAGCAGTACCCAGGACGGGGCAAATGAACTGTTTTTT. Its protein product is CASSTQDGANELFF.